The text below deals with one T cell receptor beta chain. As processed by the authors: Amplification with reference gene primers provided the estimates of nucleated cell counts. Libraries were prepared by immunoSEQ multiplex PCR; TCRdb keeps only in-frame clonotypes and omits some of them. That table gives V, J and clone size, and the DNA gave D and trimming. In the table there are around 400,000 clones, around 87% of which are singletons. The CDR3 is 17 amino acids. V lost 7 bases and J lost 0, with 21 bases in between. CDR1 and CDR2 from the germline V gene are SGHNT and YYREEE (reference sequence). The sample belongs to a study of blood T cell repertoires in COVID-19. In the study overall: Sample material is recorded as cDNA or gDNA derived from T cells, B-cell-depleted T cells, or PBMCs.

Patients at the Seattle site were enrolled during active infection and followed longitudinally. This chain joins TRBV5-4 and TRBJ2-3, with D tentatively TRBD2 (6 bases). The TCR originated in a young woman with COVID-19, enrolled during active disease. Sequenced input: peripheral blood. CDR3 sequence: CASSILLGGASTDTQYF. The CDR3 nucleotides read TGTGCCAGCTCCATCCTCCTCGGCGGGGCTAGCACAGATACGCAGTATTTT. Full variable domain (outside the CDR3, taken from reference TRBV5-4 and TRBJ2-3): ETGVTQSPTHLIKTRGQQVTLRCSSQSGHNTVSWYQQALGQGPQFIFQYYREEENGRGNFPPRFSGLQFPNYSSELNVNALELDDSALYLCASSILLGGASTDTQYFGPGTRLTVL.